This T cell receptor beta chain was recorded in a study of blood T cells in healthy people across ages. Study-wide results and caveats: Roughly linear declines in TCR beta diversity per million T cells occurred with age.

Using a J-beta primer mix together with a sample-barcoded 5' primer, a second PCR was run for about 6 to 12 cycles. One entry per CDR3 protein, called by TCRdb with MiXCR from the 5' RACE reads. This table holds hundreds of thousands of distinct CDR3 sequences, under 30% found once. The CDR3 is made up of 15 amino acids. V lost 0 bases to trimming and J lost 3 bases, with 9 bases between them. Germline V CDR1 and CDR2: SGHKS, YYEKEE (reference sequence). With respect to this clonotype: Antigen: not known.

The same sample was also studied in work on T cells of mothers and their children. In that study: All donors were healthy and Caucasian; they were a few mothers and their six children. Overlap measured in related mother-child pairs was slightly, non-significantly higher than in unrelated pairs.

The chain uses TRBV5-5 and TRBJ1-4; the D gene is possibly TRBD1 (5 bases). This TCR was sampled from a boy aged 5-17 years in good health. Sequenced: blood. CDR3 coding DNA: TGTGCCAGCAGCTTGGACAGGCAGCCTAATGAAAAACTGTTTTTT. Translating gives CASSLDRQPNEKLFF.